This TCR beta chain was recovered during a study of blood T cell repertoires in COVID-19. Unmatched junction bases numbered 7, after V lost 4 bases and J lost 4 bases. Germline CDR1 is LGHDT and CDR2 is YNNKEL (reference sequence). The CDR3 is 15 residues long. Here immunoSEQ multiplex PCR was the method, and the copy in TCRdb shows in-frame clones only, minus some. The sample consists of approximately 400,000 clones, 81% of them appearing once. Specimen: peripheral blood. The clonotype comes from a human donor with acute or convalescent COVID-19. The donor label of this sample is uncertain. This chain links TRBV3-1 (or the pseudogene TRBV3-2) with TRBJ2-3; TRBD2 aligns across 8 bases. The CDR3 spells CASSPYLGRADTQYF. DNA for the CDR3: TGTGCCAGCAGCCCCTACCTCGGGAGGGCAGATACGCAGTATTTT.